Below, one T cell receptor beta chain is given with its context. This record comes from a study of blood T cell repertoires in COVID-19. The wider study: Specimens from acute and convalescent COVID-19 originated in the United States, Italy and Spain. In each case, the material was cDNA or gDNA derived from T cells, B-cell-depleted T cells, or PBMCs.

Some clones are missing from TCRdb's copy, which holds only in-frame ones; the method was immunoSEQ multiplex PCR. Here the sample spans 60,000 to 70,000 clones, around 85% being singletons. CDR1 and CDR2 (germline): WNHNN, SYGVQD (reference sequence). This CDR3 has 14 amino acids. The ends lost 5 bases at V and 0 bases at J; junction bases unmatched: 0. The sequence came from a middle-aged man with acute or convalescent COVID-19. The chain links TRBV10-1 to TRBJ2-3; 9 bases fit TRBD2. Sequenced material: peripheral blood. The CDR3, as DNA: TGCGCCAGCAGTACTAGCGGGAGCACAGATACGCAGTATTTT. It specifies CASSTSGSTDTQYF.